These T cell receptor beta chains were read from a single sample in a study of radiation and T cells in renal cell carcinoma. The table came from immunoSEQ multiplex PCR; TCRdb's copy has only in-frame clones and leaves some out. The top ten hold under 30% of the sample, which has 130,000 or so clones, over 65% seen once. The sample was blood, taken from a patient whose treatment included radiotherapy and nephrectomy. Receptors were obtained from a woman aged 50 to 60 with renal cell carcinoma. Both conserved end residues are part of each CDR3. A D gene is named only where the DNA matches it firmly. Not every row has a clone size; where given, it reads once, few, many or a size class.

>TRBV28|TRBD2|.|TRBJ2-7
TGTGCCAGCAGAAGAAGTTCCGGGACTATAGTTCCCGAGCAGTACTTC
CASRRSSGTIVPEQYF
>TRBV14|.|few|TRBJ2-1
TGTGCCATCCCGCCGGGCCCAGGTGGCTCCTACAATGAGCAGTTCTTC
CAIPPGPGGSYNEQFF
>TRBV5-1|.|.|TRBJ1-4
TGCGCCAGCAGCTTGGAAGGTGGGGCCTCCAATGAAAAACTGTTTTTT
CASSLEGGASNEKLFF
>TRBV18|.|.|TRBJ2-2
TGTGCCAGCTCACCTAGGAACACCGGGGAGCTGTTTTTT
CASSPRNTGELFF
>TRBV29-1|.|.|TRBJ2-2
TGCAGCGTCCTCCCGAACACGGACACCGGGGAGCTGTTTTTT
CSVLPNTDTGELFF
>TRBV6-5|TRBD2|.|TRBJ2-7
TGTGCCAGCAGTTACTCTAGCGGGATAACCTACGAGCAGTACTTC
CASSYSSGITYEQYF
>TRBV7-9|.|once|TRBJ1-2
TGTGCCAGCAGACTTACAGGGAGCTATGGCTACACCTTC
CASRLTGSYGYTF
>TRBV11-2|.|few|TRBJ1-6
TGTGCCAGCAGCTTAGATTCCAGGTATAATTCACCCCTCCACTTT
CASSLDSRYNSPLHF
>TRBV7-2|TRBD2|few|TRBJ2-5
TGTGCCAGCAGCTACTGGGCGGGGGGAGCCCAAGAGACCCAGTACTTC
CASSYWAGGAQETQYF
>TRBV6-1|TRBD2|.|TRBJ2-7
TGTGCCAGCAGGGAGCTAGCGGCCTCCTACGAGCAGTACTTC
CASRELAASYEQYF
>TRBV20-1|.|.|TRBJ1-4
TGCAGTGCTAGACCGCTTGAAAAACTGTTTTTT
CSARPLEKLFF
>TRBV27|TRBD2|.|TRBJ2-7
TGTGCCAGCAGGATGACCGGGGGGGCCCTTTACGAGCAGTACTTC
CASRMTGGALYEQYF
>TRBV28|.|.|TRBJ2-7
TGTGCCAGCAGTTTTTCCATCGACAGAACCTACACCTACGAGCAGTACTTC
CASSFSIDRTYTYEQYF
>TRBV29-1|.|once|TRBJ2-7
TGCAGCGCCGGAGAACATTGGGAGCAGTACTTC
CSAGEHWEQYF
>TRBV7-2|TRBD1|.|TRBJ2-5
TGTGCCAGCAGCCATCGGACAGGGTTAGGGGAGACCCAGTACTTC
CASSHRTGLGETQYF
>TRBV2|.|.|TRBJ1-2
TGTGCCAGCAGTGAAGCGACTGCAGGGTTCTATGGCTACACCTTC
CASSEATAGFYGYTF
>TRBV10-3|TRBD2|.|TRBJ2-3
TGTGCCACCGAACGACTAGCGGGTTCCACAGATACGCAGTATTTT
CATERLAGSTDTQYF
>TRBV5-5|TRBD1|.|TRBJ1-5
TGTGCCAGCAGCTCGGACAGGTATGATCAGCCCCAGCATTTT
CASSSDRYDQPQHF
>TRBV5-4|.|.|TRBJ1-2
TGTGCCAGCAGCTCGGGGGGGACGGTTAACTATGGCTACACCTTC
CASSSGGTVNYGYTF
>TRBV9|.|.|TRBJ1-1
TGTGCCAGCAGCCCCGCGGGCCGGATGAACACTGAAGCTTTCTTT
CASSPAGRMNTEAFF
>TRBV12-2|.|.|TRBJ1-2
TGTGCAAGTCGCCGGACAGATCCAAAGGGTCATGGCTACACCTTC
CASRRTDPKGHGYTF
>TRBV6-6|.|.|TRBJ1-1
TGTGCCAGCTTCGGGAGGGCGAACACTGAAGCTTTCTTT
CASFGRANTEAFF